A single sample gave rise to the 5 T cell receptor beta chains below, sequenced in a study of blood T cell repertoires in COVID-19. Only in-frame clones appear in the TCRdb table, and some are missing; sequencing was by immunoSEQ multiplex PCR. The sample lists about 200,000 clones, more than 70% occurring once. The sample was peripheral blood. These receptors all stem from a young man with active or convalescent COVID-19.

V is TRBV6-5 and J is TRBJ2-7, with TRBD1 identical over 11 bases. The CDR3 has 14 residues. Trimming cost V 5 bases and J 3 bases; bases outside gene matches: 3. Germline V CDR1 and CDR2: MNHEY, SVGAGI. The chain's CDR3 is CASSRDRGNYEQYF. In DNA form, the CDR3 reads TGTGCCAGCAGTCGGGACAGGGGGAACTACGAGCAGTACTTC.

The chain uses TRBV18 and TRBJ1-5, with 7 bases matching TRBD1. Germline CDR1 KGHSH, CDR2 LQKENI. The CDR3 extends over 14 amino acids. The junction had 5 bases not matched to a gene; V was cut back by 3 bases and J by 6 bases. This CDR3 reads CASSPSGGSQPQHF. As DNA, the CDR3 is TGTGCCAGCTCACCTTCAGGGGGAAGTCAGCCCCAGCATTTT.

CDR3 DNA: TGTGCCAGCAGCTTGGCGGCCGCTAGCGGTTCCTACAATGAGCAGTTCTTC. Encoded protein: CASSLAAASGSYNEQFF. The chain recombines TRBV5-6 with TRBJ2-1; TRBD2 matches 7 bases. J lost 1 base, V lost 0 bases, and 7 bases had no gene match. Germline V gene lookup returns CDR1 SGHDT and CDR2 YYEEEE. The CDR3 spans 17 residues. Based on the CDR3 plus reference TRBV5-6 and TRBJ2-1, the full variable domain is DAGVTQSPTHLIKTRGQQVTLRCSPKSGHDTVSWYQQALGQGPQFIFQYYEEEERQRGNFPDRFSGHQFPNYSSELNVNALLLGDSALYLCASSLAAASGSYNEQFFGPGTRLTVL.

The chain has TRBV12-2 and TRBJ1-5. TRBV12-2 is marked as a pseudogene. The CDR3 length is 17 residues. CDR3 residues: CASRYGTQGTGNQPQHF. The CDR3 region has the DNA TGTGCAAGTCGCTACGGGACTCAGGGTACGGGCAATCAGCCCCAGCATTTT.

V and J are TRBV7-3 and TRBJ2-1, with D possibly matching TRBD1 (5 bases). Germline V gene lookup returns CDR1 SGHTA and CDR2 FQGTGA. The CDR3 is 16 amino acids. V gave up 6 bases and J gave up 3 bases, with 18 bases separating them. CDR3 protein: CASSPVGQGGYNEQFF. The CDR3 DNA sequence: TGTGCCAGCAGTCCCGTGGGCCAGGGTGGCTACAATGAGCAGTTCTTC.